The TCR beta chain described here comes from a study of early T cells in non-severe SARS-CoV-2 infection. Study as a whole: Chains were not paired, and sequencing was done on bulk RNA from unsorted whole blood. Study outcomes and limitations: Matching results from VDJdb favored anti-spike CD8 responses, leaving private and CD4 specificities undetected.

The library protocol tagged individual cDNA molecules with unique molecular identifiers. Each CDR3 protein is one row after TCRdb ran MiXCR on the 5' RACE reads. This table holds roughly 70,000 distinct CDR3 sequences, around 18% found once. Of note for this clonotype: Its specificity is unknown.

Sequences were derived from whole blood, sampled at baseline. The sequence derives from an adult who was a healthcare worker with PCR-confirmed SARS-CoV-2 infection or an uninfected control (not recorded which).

CDR3 residues: CASRDRGQETQYF. CDR3 DNA sequence: TGTGCCAGCCGGGACAGGGGCCAAGAGACCCAGTACTTC. The chain couples TRBV2 to TRBJ2-5, with TRBD1 identical over 10 bases. This CDR3 is built from 13 residues. Germline V lookup: CDR1 SNHLY, CDR2 FYNNEI. Trimming removed 8 bases from V and 1 base from J; junction bases left unmatched: 1.